This TCR beta chain was found in a study of T cell repertoires in aging, cancer and after chemotherapy. At the level of the study: Patients with chronic lymphocytic leukemia were sampled before and after fludarabine- or bendamustine-based chemotherapy.

CDR3 length equals 13 residues. Germline V lookup: CDR1 MGHDK, CDR2 SYGVNS. V was cut by 6 bases and J by 5 bases, with 13 bases left in between. Rearranged V-D-J TRB sequences were amplified with a mixed TRB-A/B primer pool. One entry per CDR3 protein results from TCRdb running MiXCR on the multiplex PCR reads. The sample lists over a thousand distinct CDR3 sequences; about 23% were seen once. Amplification of TCR beta used genomic DNA extracted from peripheral blood. Study observations and caveats: Untreated cancer patients had significantly lower blood TCR diversity than age-matched healthy donors. Thymic emigration or peripheral T cell expansion may be impaired by lymphoid organ infiltration in hematological cancer.

Turning to this clonotype: Its matching antigen is unknown.

This rearrangement joins TRBV25-1 to TRBJ2-5; TRBD1 is a possible D gene (6 bases). This clonotype originated in a human donor with a blood cancer. The specimen was blood. The CDR3 spells CASSRPGVETQYF. The CDR3 DNA reads as TGTGCCAGCAGCCGGCCAGGGGTGGAGACCCAGTACTTC.